This TCR beta chain came from a study of blood T cell repertoires in COVID-19. Across the whole study: The cDNA or gDNA used as material had been derived from T cells, B-cell-depleted T cells, or PBMCs.

Profiling relied on immunoSEQ multiplex PCR, and the TCRdb table lists in-frame clones only, not all of them. The sample has 150,000 to 200,000 clones, 81% seen once; the top ten hold 12%. V lost 6 bases to trimming and J lost 8 bases, with 16 bases between them. Germline CDR1 reads MDHEN; CDR2 reads SYDVKM. The CDR3 runs 13 residues. The chain uses TRBV28 and TRBJ1-1; a possible D gene is TRBD1 (5 bases). This clonotype was obtained from an elderly woman with COVID-19, enrolled during active disease. Sequenced sample: peripheral blood. CDR3 protein: CASSRAGGREAFF. In DNA, the CDR3 is TGTGCCAGCAGCCGGGCCGGGGGTCGAGAAGCTTTCTTT.